This T cell receptor (beta chain) was retrieved from a study of circulating CD8 cells and anti-PD-1 response in melanoma. About the research overall: Nivolumab was given intravenously at 3 mg/kg every 2 weeks. Study observations and caveats: At M1, fewer than 8% of TRB clonotypes appeared in multiple subsets. Peptide assays on expanded sorted subsets replaced tumor-based reactivity testing.

The QIAseq Immune Repertoire TCR panel built the libraries from approximately 15 ng of total RNA. MiXCR, applied by TCRdb to the reads, yields one record per CDR3 protein. The sample yields around 680 distinct CDR3 sequences, 10% seen once. This CDR3 has 14 residues. With 4 bases removed from V and 4 bases from J, the gap between germline ends came to 11 bases. Per germline, CDR1 MDHEN and CDR2 SYDVKM. In regard to this clonotype: Its antigen is still unknown.

From live CD3+CD8+TCRalphabeta+ cells, four PD-1 and/or TIGIT subsets were sorted. The source was CD8+ T cells from PBMCs, collected at baseline or after one month of anti-PD-1 therapy (not recorded which). This clonotype was obtained from a human donor with melanoma. This sequence joins TRBV28 and TRBJ1-5; D remains unclear. DNA of the CDR3: TGTGCCAGCAGTTACCTGAACTTGAATCAGCCCCAGCATTTT. This codes for CASSYLNLNQPQHF.